Listed below are T cell receptor beta chains from one sample, sequenced in a study of blood T cells in healthy people across ages. TCRdb passed the 5' RACE reads through MiXCR, listing each CDR3 protein once. The sample has 1.2 million to 1.5 million distinct CDR3 sequences, around 59% seen once; the top ten hold about 6.3%. The sequencing input was blood. These receptors were obtained from a man between 18 and 35 years old in good health. CDR3s include the opening cysteine and the closing phenylalanine or tryptophan. The D gene is left open where the match is weak. Some rows have no size entry. The others give once, few or many, or a class for an expanded clone.

clone_size	v_call	d_call	j_call	cdr3_aa	cdr3_nt
.	TRBV4-3	TRBD1	TRBJ1-1	CASSFRGSEAEAFF	TGCGCCAGCAGCTTCAGGGGGTCGGAGGCTGAAGCTTTCTTT
few	TRBV20-1	.	TRBJ2-7	CSARATGEIEQYF	TGCAGTGCTAGAGCGACGGGAGAGATTGAGCAGTACTTC
.	TRBV11-2	.	TRBJ2-3	CASSQGTTTDTQYF	TGTGCCAGCAGCCAGGGGACCACCACAGATACGCAGTATTTT
few	TRBV7-2	.	TRBJ2-3	CASSPLMDTQYF	TGTGCCAGCAGCCCCCTTATGGATACGCAGTATTTT
.	TRBV28	.	TRBJ2-7	CASSFTGESSFPEQYF	TGTGCCAGCAGTTTTACGGGGGAGAGTAGTTTTCCCGAGCAGTACTTC
few	TRBV6-1	TRBD1	TRBJ2-5	CASSDYRGQDETQYF	TGTGCCAGCAGTGATTACAGGGGGCAGGATGAGACCCAGTACTTC
.	TRBV13	.	TRBJ2-5	CASSSGTPTTPEQYF	TGTGCCAGCAGTTCCGGGACCCCAACGACGCCGGAGCAGTACTTC
few	TRBV7-2	.	TRBJ2-7	CASSLRGNPRFDSYEQYF	TGTGCCAGCAGCTTAAGGGGGAATCCCCGATTCGATTCCTACGAGCAGTACTTC
.	TRBV3-1	.	TRBJ2-6	CASSPGLTSGANVLTF	TGTGCCAGCAGCCCAGGACTGACCTCTGGGGCCAACGTCCTGACTTTC
.	TRBV25-1	.	TRBJ2-1	CASSEGWRGPFF	TGTGCCAGCAGTGAGGGTTGGAGGGGCCCGTTCTTC
.	TRBV4-1	TRBD2	TRBJ2-1	CASSETSGRAFNEQFF	TGCGCCAGCAGCGAAACTAGCGGGAGGGCCTTTAATGAGCAGTTCTTC
.	TRBV6-2/TRBV6-3	TRBD1	TRBJ2-1	CASNKRGGASSNNEQFF	TGTGCCAGCAACAAGAGAGGGGGCGCGAGCTCCAACAATGAGCAGTTCTTC
.	TRBV5-1	.	TRBJ2-7	CASSLGRGASSYEQYF	TGCGCCAGCAGCTTGGGTCGAGGAGCCAGCTCCTACGAGCAGTACTTC
.	TRBV12-3/TRBV12-4	TRBD2	TRBJ2-1	CASSLAGTSGSGSYNEQFF	TGTGCCAGCAGTTTAGCGGGGACTAGCGGGAGTGGTTCCTACAATGAGCAGTTCTTC
.	TRBV12-3/TRBV12-4	TRBD2	TRBJ2-1	CASGAYLAGEGVPYNEQFF	TGTGCCAGCGGGGCTTACCTAGCGGGAGAGGGGGTACCCTACAATGAGCAGTTCTTC
few	TRBV7-9	.	TRBJ2-7	CASSPPTDEQYF	TGTGCCAGCAGCCCCCCTACGGACGAGCAGTACTTC
.	TRBV5-1	.	TRBJ1-1	CASSRSRFGSTEAFF	TGCGCCAGCAGCCGTTCCCGGTTTGGGAGCACTGAAGCTTTCTTT
.	TRBV30	TRBD2	TRBJ2-3	CAWTSGRSKDTQYF	TGTGCCTGGACTAGCGGGAGGAGTAAAGATACGCAGTATTTT
few	TRBV6-1	.	TRBJ2-3	CASNPSADTQYF	TGTGCCAGCAACCCCTCGGCGGATACGCAGTATTTT
.	TRBV7-2	.	TRBJ2-4	CASSLGQGQNIQYF	TGTGCCAGCAGCTTAGGTCAGGGACAAAACATTCAGTACTTC
.	TRBV20-1	.	TRBJ1-6	CSAIPPGASYNSPLHF	TGCAGTGCTATCCCCCCGGGGGCCTCCTATAATTCACCCCTCCACTTT
.	TRBV9	.	TRBJ2-2	CASSFLGGELNTGELFF	TGTGCCAGCAGCTTCCTAGGGGGGGAACTCAACACCGGGGAGCTGTTTTTT
.	TRBV3-1	TRBD1	TRBJ2-5	CASSHGLRGTGMETQYF	TGTGCCAGCAGCCATGGCCTTCGGGGGACAGGGATGGAGACCCAGTACTTC
.	TRBV29-1	.	TRBJ2-7	CSVEDGVRPTYEQYF	TGCAGCGTTGAAGATGGTGTCAGGCCTACCTACGAGCAGTACTTC
.	TRBV4-3	.	TRBJ2-1	CASSPDLFRYNEQFF	TGCGCCAGCAGCCCGGACTTATTTCGGTACAATGAGCAGTTCTTC
few	TRBV12-3/TRBV12-4	TRBD1	TRBJ2-5	CASSRGPETQYF	TGTGCCAGCAGTAGGGGGCCTGAGACCCAGTACTTC
.	TRBV28	TRBD1	TRBJ2-1	CASSRTPGTGKGNEQFF	TGTGCCAGCAGTCGTACCCCCGGGACAGGGAAAGGCAATGAGCAGTTCTTC
once	TRBV6-1	TRBD2	TRBJ2-1	CASSGGSGAYNEQFF	TGTGCCAGCAGTGGAGGTAGCGGGGCCTACAATGAGCAGTTCTTC
.	TRBV2	TRBD2	TRBJ2-1	CASQASGIEQFF	TGTGCCAGCCAGGCGAGCGGGATTGAGCAGTTCTTC
.	TRBV20-1	.	TRBJ2-3	CSARDLTTTDTQYF	TGCAGTGCTAGAGACCTTACCACCACAGATACGCAGTATTTT
.	TRBV2	.	TRBJ2-6	CASSAIRGSGANVLTF	TGTGCCAGCAGTGCCATTCGGGGTTCAGGGGCCAACGTCCTGACTTTC
.	TRBV7-9	.	TRBJ2-5	CASSRSRAYLQETQYF	TGTGCCAGCAGCAGATCCCGGGCCTACTTACAAGAGACCCAGTACTTC
.	TRBV20-1	TRBD2	TRBJ2-5	CSASTTSGQETQYF	TGCAGTGCTAGTACGACTAGCGGGCAAGAGACCCAGTACTTC
.	TRBV11-2	.	TRBJ2-7	CASGPTSYEQYF	TGTGCCAGCGGGCCGACTTCCTACGAGCAGTACTTC
many	TRBV27	.	TRBJ2-7	CASSLAGVGSYEQYF	TGTGCCAGCAGCTTGGCCGGGGTGGGCTCCTACGAGCAGTACTTC
.	TRBV6-2/TRBV6-3	.	TRBJ2-7	CASSRGGGFDEQYF	TGTGCCAGCAGTCGAGGAGGGGGGTTCGACGAGCAGTACTTC
.	TRBV29-1	.	TRBJ2-1	CSVRDSEGNEQFF	TGCAGCGTTAGGGACTCGGAGGGCAATGAGCAGTTCTTC
.	TRBV29-1	.	TRBJ2-3	CSVDFMGTDTEYF	TGCAGCGTTGATTTTATGGGAACAGATACGGAGTATTTT
.	TRBV13	TRBD2	TRBJ2-7	CASSLGPSGSDYEQYF	TGTGCCAGCAGCTTAGGCCCTAGCGGGAGTGACTACGAGCAGTACTTC
once	TRBV2	.	TRBJ2-1	CASSETRLNEQFF	TGTGCCAGCAGTGAAACCCGACTCAATGAGCAGTTCTTC
.	TRBV7-9	.	TRBJ2-7	CASSSRPQGIDEQYF	TGTGCCAGCAGCTCCCGTCCCCAGGGAATCGACGAGCAGTACTTC
.	TRBV12-3/TRBV12-4	TRBD1	TRBJ1-2	CASSRTGGVDGYTF	TGTGCCAGCAGTAGAACAGGGGGCGTGGATGGCTACACCTTC
.	TRBV27	.	TRBJ2-1	CASSRRSGGAYNEQFF	TGTGCCAGCAGTCGCCGGAGCGGAGGAGCTTACAATGAGCAGTTCTTC
.	TRBV7-8	TRBD2	TRBJ2-1	CASSPGLVRVAGVNEQFF	TGTGCCAGCAGCCCTGGGTTAGTGAGAGTAGCGGGGGTCAATGAGCAGTTCTTC
few	TRBV7-9	.	TRBJ2-1	CASSLGDHEQFF	TGTGCCAGCAGCTTAGGGGACCATGAGCAGTTCTTC
.	TRBV6-5	.	TRBJ1-1	CASSYSIGGTTEAFF	TGTGCCAGCAGTTACTCGATAGGGGGAACCACTGAAGCTTTCTTT
.	TRBV7-9	TRBD2	TRBJ2-7	CASSTTCLLAGENYEQYF	TGTGCCAGCAGCACTACGTGTCTCCTAGCGGGCGAAAACTACGAGCAGTACTTC
.	TRBV20-1	.	TRBJ1-1	CSARDSSGAPEAFF	TGCAGTGCTAGAGATTCCTCAGGGGCCCCTGAAGCTTTCTTT
few	TRBV7-2	TRBD2	TRBJ2-7	CASSLGGLADYEQYF	TGTGCCAGCAGCTTAGGGGGACTAGCGGACTACGAGCAGTACTTC
.	TRBV2	.	TRBJ2-4	CASSELAKNIQYF	TGTGCCAGCAGTGAATTAGCCAAAAACATTCAGTACTTC
.	TRBV29-1	.	TRBJ2-3	CSSSWGDTQYF	TGCAGCTCGAGCTGGGGGGATACGCAGTATTTT
.	TRBV6-1	.	TRBJ1-2	CASSEVGRGYTF	TGTGCCAGCAGTGAAGTCGGGCGGGGCTACACCTTC
few	TRBV28	TRBD1	TRBJ2-1	CASSPNRGSSYNEQFF	TGTGCCAGCAGCCCAAACAGGGGTAGCTCCTACAATGAGCAGTTCTTC
.	TRBV6-2/TRBV6-3	.	TRBJ2-1	CASRFGNEQFF	TGTGCCAGCAGATTTGGGAATGAGCAGTTCTTC
.	TRBV4-3	.	TRBJ2-7	CASSPEGAVGDYEQYF	TGCGCCAGCAGCCCGGAGGGGGCGGTAGGGGACTACGAGCAGTACTTC
.	TRBV21-1	.	TRBJ1-2	CASSKRGDRGEGYGYTF	TGTGCCAGCAGCAAAAGGGGAGACAGGGGGGAAGGCTATGGCTACACCTTC
.	TRBV29-1	.	TRBJ2-1	CSVGGESLYNEQFF	TGCAGCGTTGGTGGGGAGTCCCTCTACAATGAGCAGTTCTTC
.	TRBV27	.	TRBJ1-2	CASAIGQSNYGYTF	TGTGCCAGCGCGATCGGACAGTCTAACTATGGCTACACCTTC
.	TRBV20-1	.	TRBJ2-7	CSAWDPKLNEQYF	TGCAGTGCCTGGGACCCAAAACTTAACGAGCAGTACTTC